These 5 T cell receptor beta chains originate from one sample sequenced in a study of identical twins. TCRdb ran MiXCR on the 5' RACE reads and lists one entry per CDR3 protein. In the table there are some 1,700,000 distinct CDR3 sequences, under 35% of which are singletons. Sequencing was carried out using cord blood. These receptors came from a newborn girl in good health.

This clonotype was observed a handful of times. The chain employs TRBV18 and TRBJ2-1; 13 bases align to TRBD2. The CDR3 has 19 residues. V shed 4 bases, J shed 2 bases, and the junction held 11 bases outside the gene matches. CDR1 and CDR2 (germline): KGHSH, LQKENI. The CDR3 region is CASSRGTSGILTPYNEQFF. CDR3 DNA: TGTGCCAGCTCACGCGGGACTAGCGGGATTCTCACCCCCTACAATGAGCAGTTCTTC.

In this sample, this clonotype turned up many times. A read error may account for a junction end that differs from germline. The genes are TRBV4-2 and TRBJ2-3; the match to TRBD2 covers 11 bases. In germline, CDR1 is LGHNA, CDR2 YNFKEQ. The CDR3 spans 16 residues. CDR3 sequence: CASSPPLAGGTDTQYF. Here the CDR3 DNA reads TGCGCCAGCAGCCCCCCACTAGCGGGGGGCACAGATACGCAGTATTTT.

Only one count was recorded for this clonotype. This chain uses TRBV4-2 with TRBJ1-2, with 8 bases aligning to TRBD1. There are 15 residues in the CDR3. CDR1 and CDR2 from the germline V gene are LGHNA and YNFKEQ. The J segment lost 4 bases and the V segment lost 3 bases, leaving 7 bases of the junction unmatched. CDR3 nucleotide sequence: TGTGCCAGCAGCCAGAACCTGGACAGGGTCTATGGCTACACCTTC. This sequence encodes CASSQNLDRVYGYTF.

The J gene is TRBJ2-5, the V gene TRBV7-2; TRBD2 matches at 9 bases. The CDR3 is 19 amino acids. Germline CDR1 and CDR2: SGHTA and FQGNSA. V dropped 1 base and J dropped 3; count of bases not matched to a gene: 15. CDR3 sequence (DNA): TGTGCCAGCAGCTTAGGGGGCCTCCGTCGACTAGCGGTGAAAGAGACCCAGTACTTC. This encodes CASSLGGLRRLAVKETQYF.

The chain carries TRBV7-2 and TRBJ2-1, with no clear D. Trimming shortened V by 2 bases and J by 3 bases, and 14 bases separated the two germline ends. CDR1 is SGHTA and CDR2 is FQGNSA in the germline V gene. The CDR3 consists of 16 residues. This CDR3 reads CASSLRALLNYNEQFF. Here the CDR3 DNA reads TGTGCCAGCAGCTTAAGGGCCCTTTTAAACTACAATGAGCAGTTCTTC. Using reference TRBV7-2 and TRBJ2-1 for the parts outside the CDR3, the full variable domain is GAGVSQSPSNKVTEKGKDVELRCDPISGHTALYWYRQSLGQGLEFLIYFQGNSAPDKSGLPSDRFSAERTGGSVSTLTIQRTQQEDSAVYLCASSLRALLNYNEQFFGPGTRLTVL.